These 6 T cell receptor beta chains originate from one sample sequenced in a study of identical twins. Via MiXCR, TCRdb re-called the 5' RACE reads, giving one row per CDR3 protein. The sample contains a few hundred thousand distinct CDR3 sequences, roughly 20% of which appear only once. The sequenced sample consisted of naive T cells sorted from blood. All receptors come from a middle-aged man in good health.

V and J are TRBV3-1 and TRBJ2-2, with 7 bases aligning to TRBD1. Germline loops: CDR1 LGHDT, CDR2 YNNKEL (reference sequence). This CDR3 contains 15 residues. V lost 6 bases to trimming and J lost 2 bases; unmatched junction nucleotides: 6. The CDR3 DNA reads TGTGCCAGCAGATACAGGGGCTCAAACACCGGGGAGCTGTTTTTT. It encodes CASRYRGSNTGELFF.

CDR3 loop: CASSWGSGRFSKNIQYF. DNA for the CDR3: TGTGCCAGCAGCTGGGGTAGTGGTAGATTCTCCAAAAACATTCAGTACTTC. The V and J genes are TRBV7-2 and TRBJ2-4; D gene unclear. From germline, CDR1 is SGHTA and CDR2 FQGNSA. The germline V and J ends were trimmed by 4 bases and 2 bases, with 18 bases remaining between them. The CDR3 sequence is 17 residues long.

V and J are TRBV6-1 and TRBJ1-6, with 9 positions matching TRBD1. CDR1 and CDR2 (germline): MNHNS, SASEGT. V dropped 7 bases and J dropped 9; count of bases not matched to a gene: 7. The CDR3 loop spans 14 amino acids. DNA of the CDR3: TGTGCCAGCAAGTCAGGACAGGGGCGTTCACCCCTCCACTTT. Residues: CASKSGQGRSPLHF.

The chain recombines TRBV27 with TRBJ2-1; D remains unclear. Germline CDR1 and CDR2: MNHEY and SMNVEV (reference sequence). Trimming removed 0 bases at V and 9 bases at J, with 6 bases between. This CDR3 is built from 12 residues. The CDR3 sequence is CASSLSFSEQFF. The CDR3 DNA sequence: TGTGCCAGCAGTTTATCGTTCAGTGAGCAGTTCTTC.

This clonotype appeared a few times. V is TRBV5-6 and J is TRBJ1-2; 7 bases match TRBD1. Germline CDR1 reads SGHDT; CDR2 reads YYEEEE. The CDR3 is made up of 16 amino acids. Trimming cost V 3 bases and J 3 bases; bases outside gene matches: 11. CDR3 DNA: TGTGCCAGCAGCTCGGAGACAGGGACTATCTACTATGGCTACACCTTC. The encoded protein is CASSSETGTIYYGYTF. Using reference TRBV5-6 and TRBJ1-2 for the parts outside the CDR3, the full variable domain is DAGVTQSPTHLIKTRGQQVTLRCSPKSGHDTVSWYQQALGQGPQFIFQYYEEEERQRGNFPDRFSGHQFPNYSSELNVNALLLGDSALYLCASSSETGTIYYGYTFGSGTRLTVV.

CDR3 amino acids: CATSRDLGSYEQYF. For the CDR3, the DNA is TGTGCCACCAGCAGAGATTTGGGATCCTACGAGCAGTACTTC. The chain employs TRBV15 and TRBJ2-7; D unclear. Germline V CDR1 and CDR2: LNHNV, YYDKDF (reference sequence). The CDR3 extends over 14 amino acids. The V end was cut by 0 bases, the J end by 1 base, with 7 bases between.